One sample yielded the 18 T cell receptor beta chains listed below, sequenced in a study of blood T cells in healthy people across ages. Next came a second PCR, run for about 6 to 12 cycles, which used a sample-barcoded 5' primer along with a J-beta primer mix. MiXCR was run by TCRdb on the 5' RACE reads, yielding one entry per CDR3 protein. The top ten clones hold 7.9% of a sample with more than 1,400,000 distinct CDR3 sequences, 42% of them seen once. Sequencing input: blood. The receptors originated from a woman aged 18-29 years in good health.

This clonotype came up a few times. The genes are TRBV6-1 and TRBJ1-2; D remains ambiguous. The CDR3 extends over 14 amino acids. CDR1 is MNHNS and CDR2 is SASEGT in the germline V gene. The V end lost 1 base, the J end lost 7 bases, and 13 bases lay between the germline ends. The CDR3 coding sequence is TGTGCCAGCAGTGAAGTTGGTGGCAGGCGTGGCTACACCTTC. It encodes CASSEVGGRRGYTF.

This clonotype was seen a handful of times. The rearrangement joins TRBV6-2 or TRBV6-3 to TRBJ2-4; D not certain. V was clipped by 6 bases and J by 2 bases, with 11 bases between them. The CDR3 consists of 14 residues. Germline values: CDR1 MNHEY, CDR2 SVGEGT. CDR3 protein: CASSPLLSKNIQYF. The CDR3 DNA reads as TGTGCCAGCAGCCCACTACTGTCCAAAAACATTCAGTACTTC.

The chain couples TRBV20-1 to TRBJ1-3, with D uncertain. This CDR3 region has 14 residues. V was clipped by 5 bases and J by 3 bases, with 14 bases between them. CDR1 and CDR2 (germline): DFQATT, SNEGSKA (reference sequence). CDR3 sequence: CSAYDVLNGNTIYF. The CDR3 nucleotides read TGCAGTGCTTATGACGTGTTAAATGGAAACACCATATATTTT.

The table lists this clonotype with a few counts. The CDR3 sequence: CASLSGGGYYEQYF. The CDR3 nucleotides are TGCGCCAGCTTAAGCGGGGGGGGTTACTACGAGCAGTACTTC. The chain has TRBV10-2 and TRBJ2-7; 10 bases agree with TRBD2. Germline V lookup: CDR1 WSHSY, CDR2 SAAADI. The CDR3 loop spans 14 amino acids. After removal of 8 bases from V and 3 bases from J, the junction contained 7 bases not matched to a gene.

This chain uses TRBV20-1 with TRBJ2-7, with D perhaps matching TRBD2 (6 bases). Germline V gene data show CDR1 as DFQATT and CDR2 as SNEGSKA (reference sequence). The V end lost 0 bases, the J end lost 4 bases, and 22 bases lay between the germline ends. The CDR3 is made up of 17 amino acids. The CDR3 DNA reads TGCAGTGCTAGAGATGGGACTCAAGTTGGACCTTCTTACGAGCAGTACTTC. Amino acids: CSARDGTQVGPSYEQYF.

The V call is TRBV6-6, the J call TRBJ1-4; D perhaps matches TRBD1 (5 bases). Trimming removed 0 bases from V and 8 bases from J, with 13 bases in between. Germline V CDR1 and CDR2: MNHNY, SVGAGI (reference sequence). This CDR3 spans 15 amino acids. The CDR3 region is CASSYSGQGEEKLFF. The CDR3 region has the DNA TGTGCCAGCAGTTACTCGGGGCAGGGTGAGGAAAAACTGTTTTTT.

The chain carries TRBV2 and TRBJ2-4; 8 nucleotides agree with TRBD2. Losses at the gene ends were 5 bases for V and 9 bases for J; bases not matched to a gene: 6. The CDR3 is 13 amino acids. In germline, CDR1 is SNHLY, CDR2 FYNNEI. CDR3 in amino acids: CASSRGGEGIQYF. CDR3 bases: TGTGCCAGCAGTCGGGGGGGGGAAGGCATTCAGTACTTC.

This clonotype was picked up many times. The rearrangement joins TRBV4-2 to TRBJ1-2; D possibly corresponds to TRBD1 (5 bases). In germline, CDR1 is LGHNA, CDR2 YNFKEQ. The CDR3 loop spans 18 amino acids. Between the trimmed V and J ends, which lost 4 bases and 1 base, there was a span of 22 bases. In DNA, the CDR3 is TGTGCCAGCAGCCCTAACACGGGGCCGCTATCAATTAACTATGGCTACACCTTC. This encodes CASSPNTGPLSINYGYTF.

The chain links TRBV12-3 or TRBV12-4 to TRBJ2-1; TRBD2 matches 15 bases. The CDR3 length is 18 residues. V lost 6 bases, J lost 10 bases, and 16 bases stayed unmatched. The CDR3 is CASSPTGTSGGPQREQFF. CDR3 DNA sequence: TGTGCCAGCAGCCCCACCGGGACTAGCGGGGGGCCCCAGAGGGAGCAGTTCTTC.

Many counts were recorded for this clonotype. This chain joins TRBV4-1 and TRBJ2-7; D is perhaps TRBD2 (6 bases). Germline CDR1 and CDR2: MGHRA and YSYEKL. This CDR3 region has 16 residues. V was shortened by 1 base and J by 2 bases, with 15 bases between the two germline ends. The CDR3 protein is CASSQGRGRFPYEQYF. CDR3 DNA sequence: TGCGCCAGCAGCCAAGGGAGGGGAAGATTCCCCTACGAGCAGTACTTC.

The rearrangement links TRBV4-1 to TRBJ1-1; TRBD1 might be the D (5 bases). The CDR3 spans 15 residues. V was trimmed by 4 bases and J by 3 bases, leaving 15 bases between them. Germline lookup yields CDR1 MGHRA and CDR2 YSYEKL. This chain's CDR3 is CASSPQGLPDTEAFF. The CDR3 DNA follows: TGCGCCAGCAGCCCTCAGGGACTCCCAGACACTGAAGCTTTCTTT.

The chain uses TRBV14 and TRBJ1-1; unclear D gene. The CDR3 loop spans 16 amino acids. Between the trimmed V and J ends, which lost 1 base and 4 bases, there was a span of 16 bases. Germline assignment: CDR1 SGHDN and CDR2 FVKESK. The DNA of the CDR3 is TGTGCCAGCAGCCAAGGGTCCCAATGGGAGGGCACTGAAGCTTTCTTT. This sequence encodes CASSQGSQWEGTEAFF.

This clonotype was observed a few times. The rearrangement links TRBV5-1 to TRBJ2-2, with TRBD2 as a possible D gene (5 bases). Germline loops: CDR1 SGHRS, CDR2 YFSETQ. The CDR3 has 13 residues. V shed 3 bases and J shed 4 bases, with 7 bases lying between them. CDR3 bases: TGCGCCAGCAGCTCGGCGGGCACCGGGGAGCTGTTTTTT. Encoded protein: CASSSAGTGELFF.

This chain connects TRBV7-9 to TRBJ2-5, with 7 bases identical to TRBD1. Losses at the gene ends were 4 bases for V and 2 bases for J; bases not matched to a gene: 4. The CDR3 loop spans 14 amino acids. The V gene's germline CDR1 is SEHNR and CDR2 FQNEAQ (reference sequence). CDR3 bases: TGTGCCAGCAGCTCGGGACAGACTCAAGAGACCCAGTACTTC. This encodes CASSSGQTQETQYF. Supplemented by reference TRBV7-9 and TRBJ2-5, the full variable domain reads DTGVSQNPRHKITKRGQNVTFRCDPISEHNRLYWYRQTLGQGPEFLTYFQNEAQLEKSRLLSDRFSAERPKGSFSTLEIQRTEQGDSAMYLCASSSGQTQETQYFGPGTRLLVL.

The J gene is TRBJ2-5, the V gene TRBV11-2; TRBD2 aligns across 8 bases. The ends lost 5 bases at V and 4 bases at J; junction bases unmatched: 6. CDR1 SGHAT and CDR2 FQNNGV come from the germline V gene. This CDR3 comprises 14 residues. The CDR3 spells CASSPGGLAETQYF. The CDR3 region has the DNA TGTGCCAGCAGCCCCGGAGGACTAGCAGAGACCCAGTACTTC.

The table lists this clonotype with a few counts. This chain uses TRBV10-3 with TRBJ2-5; 10 bases agree with TRBD2. The CDR3 is made up of 15 amino acids. The V segment lost 4 bases and the J segment 1 base; nucleotides outside the gene matches: 3. The germline CDR1 and CDR2 sequences are ENHRY and SYGVKD. CDR3 sequence reads: CAISGLAGSQETQYF. In nucleotides, the CDR3 is TGTGCCATCAGTGGACTAGCGGGCAGCCAAGAGACCCAGTACTTC.

The chain has TRBV11-2 and TRBJ2-1, with 9 bases aligning to TRBD1. CDR1 is SGHAT, CDR2 FQNNGV, per germline. This CDR3 has 11 amino acids. V gave up 5 bases and J gave up 15 bases; unmatched junction bases: 5. Written as DNA, the CDR3 is TGTGCCAGCAGCCACGGGACAGGGTGGTTCTTC. Residues: CASSHGTGWFF. The whole variable domain, remainder taken from reference TRBV11-2 and TRBJ2-1, is EAGVAQSPRYKIIEKRQSVAFWCNPISGHATLYWYQQILGQGPKLLIQFQNNGVVDDSQLPKDRFSAERLKGVDSTLKIQPAKLEDSAVYLCASSHGTGWFFGPGTRLTVL.

This chain uses TRBV10-3 with TRBJ2-4; the D gene is possibly TRBD1 (5 bases). Trimming shortened V by 0 bases and J by 1 base, and 10 bases separated the two germline ends. This CDR3 is 16 amino acids long. Germline CDR1 and CDR2: ENHRY and SYGVKD. CDR3 region: CAISESSRQAKNIQYF. The CDR3 DNA reads TGTGCCATCAGTGAGTCTAGTAGACAGGCCAAAAACATTCAGTACTTC.